This TCR beta chain is from a study of OX40 agonist ivuxolimab in advanced cancers. Overall study context: Patients took ivuxolimab, an agonistic anti-OX40 (CD134) antibody. The study, taken as a whole, reports: Fewer expanded clones were found on average in CD4+ than in CD8+ T cells.

TCRdb keeps only in-frame clones here, not all; method: immunoSEQ multiplex PCR. The sample includes around 72,000 clones, roughly 88% of them seen just once. On this clone: Its antigen remains unidentified.

The CDR3 runs to 12 residues. Germline CDR1 and CDR2: SNHLY and FYNNEI. Trimming cost V 9 bases and J 7 bases, with 13 bases left between them. The specimen was CD4+ or CD8+ T cells sorted from blood, collected in a trial of the OX40 agonist ivuxolimab. V usage is TRBV2 and J usage is TRBJ2-4; TRBD2 might be the D (6 bases). The TCR was taken from an adult with an advanced solid tumor such as melanoma, head and neck, liver or kidney cancer. The CDR3 reads CASSGETNIQYF. For the CDR3, the DNA is TGTGCCAGTTCGGGAGAAACGAACATTCAGTACTTC. Complete variable domain (other parts from reference TRBV2 and TRBJ2-4): EPEVTQTPSHQVTQMGQEVILRCVPISNHLYFYWYRQILGQKVEFLVSFYNNEISEKSEIFDDQFSVERPDGSNFTLKIRSTKLEDSAMYFCASSGETNIQYFGAGTRLSVL.